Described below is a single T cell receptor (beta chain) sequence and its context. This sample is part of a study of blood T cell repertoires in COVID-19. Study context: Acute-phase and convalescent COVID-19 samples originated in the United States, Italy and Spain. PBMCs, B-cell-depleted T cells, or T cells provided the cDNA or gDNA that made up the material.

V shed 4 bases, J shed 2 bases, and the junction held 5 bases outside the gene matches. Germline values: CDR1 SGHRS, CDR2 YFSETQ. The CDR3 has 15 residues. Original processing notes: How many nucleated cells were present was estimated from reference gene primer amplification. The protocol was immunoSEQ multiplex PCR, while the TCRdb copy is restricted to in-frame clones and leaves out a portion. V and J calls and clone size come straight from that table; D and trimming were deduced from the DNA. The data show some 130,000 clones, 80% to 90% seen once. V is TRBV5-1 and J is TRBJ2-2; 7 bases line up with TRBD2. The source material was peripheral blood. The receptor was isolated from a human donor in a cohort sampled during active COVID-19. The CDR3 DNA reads TGCGCCAGCAGCACCGGACTAGTAAACACCGGGGAGCTGTTTTTT. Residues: CASSTGLVNTGELFF. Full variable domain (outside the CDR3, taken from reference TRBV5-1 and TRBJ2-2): KAGVTQTPRYLIKTRGQQVTLSCSPISGHRSVSWYQQTPGQGLQFLFEYFSETQRNKGNFPGRFSGRQFSNSRSEMNVSTLELGDSALYLCASSTGLVNTGELFFGEGSRLTVL.